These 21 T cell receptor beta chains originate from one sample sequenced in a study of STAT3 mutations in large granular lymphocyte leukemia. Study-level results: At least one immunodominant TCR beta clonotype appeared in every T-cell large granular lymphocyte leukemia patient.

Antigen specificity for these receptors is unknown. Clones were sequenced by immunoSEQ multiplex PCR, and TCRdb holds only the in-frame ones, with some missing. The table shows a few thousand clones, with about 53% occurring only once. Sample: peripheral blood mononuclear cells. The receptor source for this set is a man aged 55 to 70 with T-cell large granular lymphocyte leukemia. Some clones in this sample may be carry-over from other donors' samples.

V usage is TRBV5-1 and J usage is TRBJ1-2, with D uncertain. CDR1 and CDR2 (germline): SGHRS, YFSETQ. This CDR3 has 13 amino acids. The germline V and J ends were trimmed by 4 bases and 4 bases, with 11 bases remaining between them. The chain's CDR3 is CASSREPSYGYTF. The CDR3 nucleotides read TGCGCCAGCAGCAGGGAACCCAGCTATGGCTACACCTTC. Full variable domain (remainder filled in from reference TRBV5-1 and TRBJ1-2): KAGVTQTPRYLIKTRGQQVTLSCSPISGHRSVSWYQQTPGQGLQFLFEYFSETQRNKGNFPGRFSGRQFSNSRSEMNVSTLELGDSALYLCASSREPSYGYTFGSGTRLTVV.

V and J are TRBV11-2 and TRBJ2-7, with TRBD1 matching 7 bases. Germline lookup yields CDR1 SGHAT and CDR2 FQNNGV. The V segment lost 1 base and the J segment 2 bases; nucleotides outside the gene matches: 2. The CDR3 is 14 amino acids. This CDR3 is CASSLGQGAYEQYF. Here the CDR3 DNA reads TGTGCCAGCAGCTTAGGACAGGGTGCCTACGAGCAGTACTTC. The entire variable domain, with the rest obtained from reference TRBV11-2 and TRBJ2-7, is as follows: EAGVAQSPRYKIIEKRQSVAFWCNPISGHATLYWYQQILGQGPKLLIQFQNNGVVDDSQLPKDRFSAERLKGVDSTLKIQPAKLEDSAVYLCASSLGQGAYEQYFGPGTRLTVT.

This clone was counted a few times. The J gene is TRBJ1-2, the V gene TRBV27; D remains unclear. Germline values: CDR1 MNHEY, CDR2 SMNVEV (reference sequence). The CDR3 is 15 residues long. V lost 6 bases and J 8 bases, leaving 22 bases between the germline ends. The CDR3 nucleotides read TGTGCCAGCAGCCCCGAGGTACACCGGGGAGGGGGCTACACCTTC. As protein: CASSPEVHRGGGYTF.

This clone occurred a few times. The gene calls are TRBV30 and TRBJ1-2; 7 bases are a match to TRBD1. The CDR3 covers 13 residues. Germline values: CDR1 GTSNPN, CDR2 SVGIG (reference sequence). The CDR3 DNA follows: TGTGCGCACCGACAGGGAATACCTTATGGCTACACCTTC. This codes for CAHRQGIPYGYTF.

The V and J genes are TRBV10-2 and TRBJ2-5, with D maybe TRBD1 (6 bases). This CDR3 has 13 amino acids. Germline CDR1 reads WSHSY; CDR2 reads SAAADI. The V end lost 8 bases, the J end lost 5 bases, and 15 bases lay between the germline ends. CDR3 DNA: TGCGCCAGCCGACAGGACCTTCAGGAGACCCAGTACTTC. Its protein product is CASRQDLQETQYF.

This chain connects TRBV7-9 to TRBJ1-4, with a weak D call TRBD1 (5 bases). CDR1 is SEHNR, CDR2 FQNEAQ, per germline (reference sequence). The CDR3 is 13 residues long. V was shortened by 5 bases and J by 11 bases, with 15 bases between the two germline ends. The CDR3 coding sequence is TGTGCCAGCAGCCCCAACCGTCAGGGTAAACTGTTTTTT. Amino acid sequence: CASSPNRQGKLFF.

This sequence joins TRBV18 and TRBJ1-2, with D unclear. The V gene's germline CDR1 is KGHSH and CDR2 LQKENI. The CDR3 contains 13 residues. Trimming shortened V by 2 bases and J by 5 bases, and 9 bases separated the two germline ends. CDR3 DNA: TGTGCCAGCTCACCATCTTCCGGTTATGGCTACACCTTC. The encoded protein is CASSPSSGYGYTF.

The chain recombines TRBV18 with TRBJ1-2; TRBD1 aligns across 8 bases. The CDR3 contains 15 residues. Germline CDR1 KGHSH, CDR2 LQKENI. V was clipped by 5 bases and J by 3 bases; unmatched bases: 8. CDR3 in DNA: TGTGCCAGCTCAACCCTGGCACAGGGGGACTATGGCTACACCTTC. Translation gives CASSTLAQGDYGYTF.

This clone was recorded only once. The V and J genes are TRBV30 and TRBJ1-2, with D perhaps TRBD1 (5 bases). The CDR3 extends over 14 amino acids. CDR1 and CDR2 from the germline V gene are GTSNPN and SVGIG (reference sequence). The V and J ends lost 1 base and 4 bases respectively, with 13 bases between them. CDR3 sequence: CAWSAGGASYGYTF. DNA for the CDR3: TGTGCCTGGAGTGCCGGAGGGGCGAGCTATGGCTACACCTTC.

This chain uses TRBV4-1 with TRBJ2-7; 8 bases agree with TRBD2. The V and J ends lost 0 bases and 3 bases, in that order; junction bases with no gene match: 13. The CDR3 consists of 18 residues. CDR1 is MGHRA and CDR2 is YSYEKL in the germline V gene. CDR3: CASSQDFAAGADNYEQYV. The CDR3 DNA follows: TGCGCCAGCAGCCAAGATTTCGCAGCGGGAGCGGATAACTACGAGCAGTACGTC.

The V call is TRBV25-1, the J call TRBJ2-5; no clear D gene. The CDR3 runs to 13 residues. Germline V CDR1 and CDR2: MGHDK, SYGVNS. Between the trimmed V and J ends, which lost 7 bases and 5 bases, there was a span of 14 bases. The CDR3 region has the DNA TGTGCCAGCACCTTGGACCCCCTTGAGACCCAGTACTTC. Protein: CASTLDPLETQYF. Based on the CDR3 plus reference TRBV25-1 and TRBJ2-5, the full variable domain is EADIYQTPRYLVIGTGKKITLECSQTMGHDKMYWYQQDPGMELHLIHYSYGVNSTEKGDLSSESTVSRIRTEHFPLTLESARPSHTSQYLCASTLDPLETQYFGPGTRLLVL.

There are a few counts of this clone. In DNA, the CDR3 is TGCGCCAGCAGCTTAGGGGGCGCGGGGGGCTACACCTTC. Its protein is CASSLGGAGGYTF. V usage is TRBV5-1 and J usage is TRBJ1-2, with 7 bases identical to TRBD1. CDR1 and CDR2 (germline): SGHRS, YFSETQ. J was trimmed by 8 bases and V by 2 bases; bases with no gene match: 6. This CDR3 has 13 residues.

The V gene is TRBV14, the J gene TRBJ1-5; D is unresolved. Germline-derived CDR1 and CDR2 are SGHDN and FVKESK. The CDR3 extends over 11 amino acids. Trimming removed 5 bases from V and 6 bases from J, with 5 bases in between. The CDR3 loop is CASSGCQPQHF. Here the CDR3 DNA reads TGTGCCAGCAGCGGTTGTCAGCCCCAGCATTTT.

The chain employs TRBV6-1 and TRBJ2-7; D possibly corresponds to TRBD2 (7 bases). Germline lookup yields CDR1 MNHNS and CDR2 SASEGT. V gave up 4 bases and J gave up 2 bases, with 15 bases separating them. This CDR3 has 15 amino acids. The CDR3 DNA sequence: TGTGCCAGCAGTGTAGAGGGGGGGTTCACCTACGAGCAGTACGTC. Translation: CASSVEGGFTYEQYV.

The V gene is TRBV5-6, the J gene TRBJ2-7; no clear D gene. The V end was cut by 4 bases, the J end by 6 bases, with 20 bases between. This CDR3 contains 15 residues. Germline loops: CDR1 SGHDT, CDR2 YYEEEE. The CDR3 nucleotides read TGTGCCAGCAGCATGTTGGTACCTTCAGACTCCGAGCAGTACTTC. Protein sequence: CASSMLVPSDSEQYF.

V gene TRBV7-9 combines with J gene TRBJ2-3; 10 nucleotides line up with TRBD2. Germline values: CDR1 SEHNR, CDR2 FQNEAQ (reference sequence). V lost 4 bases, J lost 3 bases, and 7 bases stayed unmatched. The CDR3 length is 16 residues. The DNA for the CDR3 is TGTGCCAGCAGCTCGCTAAGCGGGGGGGCGACAGATACGCAGTATTTT. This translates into CASSSLSGGATDTQYF.

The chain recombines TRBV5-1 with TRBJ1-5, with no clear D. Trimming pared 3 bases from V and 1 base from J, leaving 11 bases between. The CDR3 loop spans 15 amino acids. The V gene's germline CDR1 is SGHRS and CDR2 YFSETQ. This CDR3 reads CASSSGTSSNQPQHF. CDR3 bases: TGCGCCAGCAGCTCGGGTACCTCGAGCAATCAGCCCCAGCATTTT.

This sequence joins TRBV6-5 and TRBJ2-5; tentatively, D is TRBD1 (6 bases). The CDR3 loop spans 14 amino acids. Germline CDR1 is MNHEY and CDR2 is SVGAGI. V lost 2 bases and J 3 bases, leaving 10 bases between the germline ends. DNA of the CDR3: TGTGCCAGCAGTTACGGGTCAGGGGAAGAGACCCAGTACTTC. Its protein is CASSYGSGEETQYF.

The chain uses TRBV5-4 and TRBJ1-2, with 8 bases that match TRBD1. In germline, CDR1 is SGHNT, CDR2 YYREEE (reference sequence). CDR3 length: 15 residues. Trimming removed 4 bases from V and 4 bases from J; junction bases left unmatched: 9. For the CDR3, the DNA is TGTGCCAGCAGCCGCGACAGGGGAGAGAGCTATGGCTACACCTTC. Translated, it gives CASSRDRGESYGYTF.

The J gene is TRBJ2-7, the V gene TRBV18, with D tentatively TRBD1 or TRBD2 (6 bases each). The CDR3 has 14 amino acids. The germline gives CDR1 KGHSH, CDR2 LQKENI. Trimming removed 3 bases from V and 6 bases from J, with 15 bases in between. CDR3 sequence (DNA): TGTGCCAGCTCACCGTTCGAGGGGGGACTCGAGCAGTACTTC. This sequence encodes CASSPFEGGLEQYF.

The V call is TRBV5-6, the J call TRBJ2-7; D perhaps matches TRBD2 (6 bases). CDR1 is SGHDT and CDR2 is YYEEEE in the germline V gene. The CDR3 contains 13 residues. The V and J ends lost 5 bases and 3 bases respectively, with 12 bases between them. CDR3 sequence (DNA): TGTGCCAGCAGTTTTCCCGGGAGCTACGAGCAGTACGTC. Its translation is CASSFPGSYEQYV.